The 30 T cell receptor beta chains below come from one sample, sequenced in a study of CD8+ T cells in alopecia areata. Extraction and reverse transcription of RNA yielded cDNA as the sequencing template. This table comes from immunoSEQ multiplex PCR, and its TCRdb copy is limited to in-frame clones, with some not included. The sample yields 150,000 to 200,000 clones, around three fifths seen once. Treatment defined: oral pan-JAK inhibitor, 5-10 mg twice daily. Sequencing was performed on CD4+ T cells sorted from blood, taken at week 24, from a patient treated with tofacitinib. These receptors all stem from a human donor with alopecia areata.

In this sample, this clone turned up once. V is TRBV30 and J is TRBJ1-1, with a possible D match to TRBD1 (6 bases). Germline CDR1 and CDR2: GTSNPN and SVGIG (reference sequence). The V and J ends lost 0 bases and 1 base respectively, with 12 bases between them. The CDR3 extends over 15 amino acids. The CDR3 protein is CAWSVLEGGNTEAFF. Here the CDR3 DNA reads TGTGCCTGGAGTGTACTCGAGGGGGGGAACACTGAAGCTTTCTTT.

This chain connects TRBV29-1 to TRBJ1-6; perhaps TRBD1 as D (5 bases). The CDR3 is 13 amino acids. Trimming removed 2 bases at V and 10 bases at J, with 12 bases between. Germline V gives CDR1 SQVTM, CDR2 ANQGSEA. The CDR3 nucleotides are TGCAGCGTTGAATTGGGGGTCGGGTCACCCCTCCACTTT. This encodes CSVELGVGSPLHF.

There are a few counts of this clone. The V and J genes are TRBV4-2 and TRBJ2-3; D possibly corresponds to TRBD1 (5 bases). The V end lost 1 base, the J end lost 3 bases, and 11 bases lay between the germline ends. The CDR3 extends over 15 amino acids. Looked up from germline, CDR1 is LGHNA and CDR2 is YNFKEQ. The CDR3: CASSQGQPQTDTQYF. In DNA, the CDR3 is TGTGCCAGCAGCCAAGGACAGCCGCAGACAGATACGCAGTATTTT.

The chain employs TRBV7-9 and TRBJ2-5; D gene unclear. Trimming stripped 4 bases from V and 7 bases from J, with 13 bases between. The CDR3 is 13 residues long. Germline assignment: CDR1 SEHNR and CDR2 FQNEAQ (reference sequence). Here the CDR3 DNA reads TGTGCCAGCAGCTCCATTCAGGTTGTGACCCAGTACTTC. It specifies CASSSIQVVTQYF.

The sample holds a few counts of this clone. The genes are TRBV5-1 and TRBJ2-3; 9 bases align to TRBD2. Per the germline V gene, CDR1 is SGHRS and CDR2 is YFSETQ. CDR3 length: 16 amino acids. V lost 2 bases and J lost 0; bases outside the gene matches: 4. The CDR3 is CASSFELAGSTDTQYF. Here the CDR3 DNA reads TGCGCCAGCAGCTTTGAGCTAGCGGGGAGCACAGATACGCAGTATTTT.

The chain uses TRBV6-5 and TRBJ2-3; D possibly matches TRBD1 or TRBD2 (5 bases each). V lost 5 bases, J lost 3 bases, and 15 bases lay in between. The V gene's germline CDR1 is MNHEY and CDR2 SVGAGI. The CDR3 length is 15 residues. The DNA for the CDR3 is TGTGCCAGCAGTCCAGGGAGAAAGGGGACAGATACGCAGTATTTT. As protein: CASSPGRKGTDTQYF.

The chain employs TRBV28 and TRBJ1-2, with a tentative D call TRBD1 (5 bases). Deletions cut 8 bases from V and 7 bases from J, with 14 bases between. CDR1 MDHEN and CDR2 SYDVKM come from the germline V gene. The CDR3 contains 12 residues. The CDR3 coding sequence is TGTGCCAGCTTTATCAGGGATGGTGGCTACACCTTC. Translation gives CASFIRDGGYTF.

This sequence joins TRBV15 and TRBJ2-2; TRBD2 matches at 10 bases. V trimming: 7 bases; J trimming: 7 bases; junction bases outside the gene matches: 9. Germline CDR1 LNHNV, CDR2 YYDKDF (reference sequence). The CDR3 totals 15 residues. The CDR3 reads CATTTIAGGYGELFF. As DNA, the CDR3 is TGTGCCACCACCACGATAGCGGGGGGCTACGGGGAGCTGTTTTTT. Full variable domain (remainder filled in from reference TRBV15 and TRBJ2-2): DAMVIQNPRYQVTQFGKPVTLSCSQTLNHNVMYWYQQKSSQAPKLLFHYYDKDFNNEADTPDNFQSRRPNTSFCFLDIRSPGLGDTAMYLCATTTIAGGYGELFFGEGSRLTVL.

The rearrangement links TRBV29-1 to TRBJ2-3, with D uncertain. The germline V gene encodes CDR1 SQVTM and CDR2 ANQGSEA. Trimming cost V 5 bases and J 2 bases, with 11 bases left between them. This CDR3 is 13 amino acids long. In DNA, the CDR3 is TGCAGCGTTAGTAGAGTCCCCACAGATACGCAGTATTTT. This translates into CSVSRVPTDTQYF.

The chain's CDR3 is CASSRGQDYEQYF. The CDR3 DNA sequence: TGTGCCAGCAGTAGGGGACAGGACTACGAGCAGTACTTC. The rearrangement links TRBV27 to TRBJ2-7, with TRBD1 matching over 8 bases. With 5 bases clipped from V and 3 bases from J, the junction kept 3 bases outside the gene matches. CDR3 size: 13 residues. The germline gives CDR1 MNHEY, CDR2 SMNVEV (reference sequence).

The CDR3, as DNA: TGTGCCAGCAGCCAAGGGACTAGCGGGGGTACAGATACGCAGTATTTT. Residues: CASSQGTSGGTDTQYF. This chain links TRBV4-2 with TRBJ2-3; 13 positions agree with TRBD2. Germline CDR1 reads LGHNA; CDR2 reads YNFKEQ. The CDR3 totals 16 residues. J gave up 3 bases and V 1 base, and 1 base lay outside the gene matches.

The chain links TRBV5-1 to TRBJ1-1; D is unclear. The CDR3 contains 14 residues. With 1 base removed from V and 5 bases from J, the gap between germline ends came to 12 bases. Germline V lookup: CDR1 SGHRS, CDR2 YFSETQ. The CDR3 loop reads CASSLFRSGTEAFF. The CDR3 region has the DNA TGCGCCAGCAGCTTGTTCCGGTCGGGAACTGAAGCTTTCTTT.

CDR3 in DNA: TGCGCCACCCTGACAGGGCCCTTTAATCAGCCCCAGCATTTT. Translation gives CATLTGPFNQPQHF. The chain has TRBV23-1 and TRBJ1-5; TRBD1 matches 7 bases. TRBV23-1 is assigned to the ORF class and has an uncertain function. Unmatched junction bases numbered 10, after V lost 10 bases and J lost 4 bases. This CDR3 is 14 amino acids long.

The gene calls are TRBV4-2 and TRBJ2-2; 7 positions match TRBD1. Germline trimming cut 1 base from V and 6 bases from J; bases unmatched to any gene: 5. The CDR3 covers 15 residues. Germline-derived CDR1 and CDR2 are LGHNA and YNFKEQ. CDR3 coding DNA: TGTGCCAGCAGCCAAGCTGACAGGGCATCCGGGGAGCTGTTTTTT. Translating gives CASSQADRASGELFF.

The chain links TRBV7-2 to TRBJ2-2, with TRBD1 identical over 10 bases. V trimming: 5 bases; J trimming: 3 bases; junction bases outside the gene matches: 6. The CDR3 is 16 residues long. CDR1 SGHTA and CDR2 FQGNSA come from the germline V gene. CDR3 DNA sequence: TGTGCCAGCAGCCCACGGACAGGGGGAGACACCGGGGAGCTGTTTTTT. Protein sequence: CASSPRTGGDTGELFF.

The V call is TRBV5-1, the J call TRBJ2-3; TRBD1 is a possible D gene (6 bases). Between the trimmed V and J ends, which lost 6 bases and 0 bases, there was a span of 11 bases. From germline, CDR1 is SGHRS and CDR2 YFSETQ. The CDR3 has 14 amino acids. The CDR3 reads CASTGDTSTDTQYF. The CDR3 DNA reads TGCGCCAGCACAGGGGACACTAGCACAGATACGCAGTATTTT.

The genes are TRBV30 and TRBJ1-4; 9 bases fit TRBD1. Germline CDR1 reads GTSNPN; CDR2 reads SVGIG (reference sequence). This CDR3 has 15 amino acids. The V segment lost 0 bases and the J segment 2 bases; nucleotides outside the gene matches: 1. The CDR3 region has the DNA TGTGCCTGGAGTGTAGGACAGGGGACTAATGAAAAACTGTTTTTT. Translating it yields CAWSVGQGTNEKLFF.

The rearrangement joins TRBV30 to TRBJ2-1; D remains unclear. The V gene's germline CDR1 is GTSNPN and CDR2 SVGIG (reference sequence). V lost 4 bases, J lost 3 bases, and 7 bases lay in between. The CDR3 is 12 residues long. The CDR3 loop reads CAWKVFYNEQFF. The CDR3 nucleotides read TGTGCCTGGAAGGTCTTCTACAATGAGCAGTTCTTC. The variable domain in full, with the rest retrieved from reference TRBV30 and TRBJ2-1, is SQTIHQWPATLVQPVGSPLSLECTVEGTSNPNLYWYRQAAGRGLQLLFYSVGIGQISSEVPQNLSASRPQDRQFILSSKKLLLSDSGFYLCAWKVFYNEQFFGPGTRLTVL.

The CDR3 nucleotides are TGCGCCAGCAGACTACAACCGAAGGCCGATGAAAAACTGTTTTTT. Amino acids: CASRLQPKADEKLFF. The chain uses TRBV5-1 and TRBJ1-4; the D is unclear. Per the germline V gene, CDR1 is SGHRS and CDR2 is YFSETQ. V lost 5 bases and J 6 bases, leaving 17 bases between the germline ends. The CDR3 covers 15 residues.

The chain combines TRBV30 with TRBJ1-2, with D possibly being TRBD1 (5 bases). Trimming left V 2 bases short and J 10 bases short, with 14 bases between. The CDR3 runs to 12 residues. Per germline, CDR1 GTSNPN and CDR2 SVGIG (reference sequence). The CDR3 DNA reads TGTGCCTGGAGTCCGGGGGGAGTTGACTACACCTTC. It encodes CAWSPGGVDYTF. The full variable domain, with the rest looked up from reference TRBV30 and TRBJ1-2, is SQTIHQWPATLVQPVGSPLSLECTVEGTSNPNLYWYRQAAGRGLQLLFYSVGIGQISSEVPQNLSASRPQDRQFILSSKKLLLSDSGFYLCAWSPGGVDYTFGSGTRLTVV.

The chain carries TRBV29-1 and TRBJ1-1; TRBD1 matches 7 bases. The CDR3 sequence is 13 residues long. Trimming at V came to 5 bases and at J to 0 bases, leaving 3 bases not matched to a gene. The germline V gene encodes CDR1 SQVTM and CDR2 ANQGSEA. Here the CDR3 DNA reads TGCAGCGTTCAGGGGGTCATGAACACTGAAGCTTTCTTT. This encodes CSVQGVMNTEAFF.

V gene TRBV15 combines with J gene TRBJ2-2; tentative D call: TRBD1 (5 bases). Germline values: CDR1 LNHNV, CDR2 YYDKDF (reference sequence). The ends were cut back, 3 bases at V and 2 bases at J, with 13 bases in the middle. CDR3 length equals 16 residues. CDR3 amino acids: CATSRTRVANTGELFF. CDR3 coding DNA: TGTGCCACCAGCAGGACCAGGGTAGCCAACACCGGGGAGCTGTTTTTT.

The chain combines TRBV5-1 with TRBJ2-4; D uncertain. The V gene's germline CDR1 is SGHRS and CDR2 YFSETQ. With 0 bases removed from V and 5 bases from J, the gap between germline ends came to 9 bases. The CDR3 length is 14 residues. The CDR3 DNA sequence: TGCGCCAGCAGCTTGGAAGCTAGGGAAAACATTCAGTACTTC. Residues: CASSLEARENIQYF.

The chain combines TRBV25-1 with TRBJ1-1; D perhaps matches TRBD1 (5 bases). Trimming stripped 1 base from V and 5 bases from J, with 20 bases between. The V gene's germline CDR1 is MGHDK and CDR2 SYGVNS. CDR3 length equals 17 residues. Here the CDR3 reads CASSEWVRGRAVTEAFF. In DNA, the CDR3 is TGTGCCAGCAGTGAATGGGTTAGGGGCAGGGCTGTTACTGAAGCTTTCTTT.

This chain joins TRBV30 and TRBJ1-1; tentatively, D is TRBD1 (5 bases). The CDR3 totals 12 residues. V lost 4 bases and J lost 5, with 11 bases in between. CDR1 is GTSNPN, CDR2 SVGIG, per germline (reference sequence). In nucleotides, the CDR3 is TGTGCCTGGAATTTTGGGGGGACTGAAGCTTTCTTT. This encodes CAWNFGGTEAFF.

This sequence joins TRBV2 and TRBJ1-1; a possible D gene is TRBD1 (6 bases). The CDR3 consists of 14 residues. V was shortened by 5 bases and J by 4 bases, with 14 bases between the two germline ends. The germline gives CDR1 SNHLY, CDR2 FYNNEI. In DNA form, the CDR3 reads TGTGCCAGCAGTCCACAGGGTCTCACCACTGAAGCTTTCTTT. It encodes CASSPQGLTTEAFF.

This clone showed up many times. The chain joins TRBV25-1 to TRBJ1-4, with a tentative D call TRBD1 (5 bases). Germline-derived CDR1 and CDR2 are MGHDK and SYGVNS. V lost 5 bases, J lost 10 bases, and 11 bases lay in between. The CDR3 sequence is 12 residues long. The CDR3 spells CASSPTGGKLFF. DNA of the CDR3: TGTGCCAGCAGTCCGACGGGGGGAAAACTGTTTTTT.

The J gene is TRBJ2-3, the V gene TRBV10-2; either TRBD1 or TRBD2 may supply D (6 bases each). This CDR3 is 15 amino acids long. The V gene's germline CDR1 is WSHSY and CDR2 SAAADI. V dropped 8 bases and J dropped 4 bases, with 19 bases sitting between them. The CDR3 DNA follows: TGCGCCAGCCACGCCAGGGCCGGGGGCGCAGATACGCAGTATTTT. Protein sequence: CASHARAGGADTQYF.

This clone occurred once. CDR3 DNA: TGTGCCATCAGTGACAGGAGCACTGAAGCTTTCTTT. Its translation: CAISDRSTEAFF. The chain is built from TRBV10-3 and TRBJ1-1; D is undetermined. The CDR3 runs 12 residues. Germline loops: CDR1 ENHRY, CDR2 SYGVKD. V lost 3 bases to trimming and J lost 4 bases, with 6 bases between them.

The chain carries TRBV5-1 and TRBJ2-3; the match to TRBD1 covers 9 bases. CDR3 length equals 15 residues. CDR1 and CDR2 (germline): SGHRS, YFSETQ. Losses at the gene ends were 0 bases for V and 1 base for J; bases not matched to a gene: 0. CDR3 in amino acids: CASSLDRGRTDTQYF. CDR3 bases: TGCGCCAGCAGCTTGGACAGGGGGCGCACAGATACGCAGTATTTT. Combining the CDR3 with reference TRBV5-1 and TRBJ2-3 gives the whole variable domain KAGVTQTPRYLIKTRGQQVTLSCSPISGHRSVSWYQQTPGQGLQFLFEYFSETQRNKGNFPGRFSGRQFSNSRSEMNVSTLELGDSALYLCASSLDRGRTDTQYFGPGTRLTVL.